This T cell receptor beta chain comes out of a study of blood T cells in healthy people across ages. A second 7 to 11 cycle PCR used barcoded and J-beta primers. TCRdb called the 5' RACE reads again in MiXCR, with one record for every CDR3 protein. Seen here are fewer than 2,000,000 distinct CDR3 sequences, around 35% observed once, and the top ten hold approximately 10%. This CDR3 is built from 17 residues. Germline V gene sequence: CDR1 LGHNA, CDR2 YNFKEQ. V shed 0 bases, J shed 1 base, and the junction held 7 bases outside the gene matches. The table lists this clonotype with a few counts. Sequenced input: blood. This chain joins TRBV4-2 and TRBJ2-3; 7 bases align to TRBD1. This sequence was found in a woman aged 25 to 39 in good health. The CDR3 region has the DNA TGTGCCAGCAGCCAAGACCCGACAGGGACGGGCACAGATACGCAGTATTTT. Protein product: CASSQDPTGTGTDTQYF.